This TCR beta chain appears in the sequencing data of a study of CD8 T cells in ankylosing spondylitis. Study-level points and caveats: The authors found the disease-linked clones to be CD8+ and relatively rare in peripheral blood.

Worth noting for this clonotype: Antigen specificity is unknown.

Libraries of TCR beta came from quantitative 5'-RACE with molecular barcodes. TCRdb re-called the 5' RACE reads with MiXCR, one entry per CDR3 protein. The sample lists about 200,000 distinct CDR3 sequences; 9.5% to 15% were seen once. The sequence came from a male donor with ankylosing spondylitis or in good health (not recorded which). Sequencing used blood, either unsorted or a sorted T cell fraction (not recorded which).

CDR3 amino acids: CASSQDTGLGPYGYTF. Here the CDR3 DNA reads TGCGCCAGCAGCCAAGATACCGGACTGGGACCTTATGGCTACACCTTC. The chain links TRBV4-1 to TRBJ1-2; D perhaps matches TRBD1 (5 bases). CDR1 MGHRA and CDR2 YSYEKL come from the germline V gene. The CDR3 contains 16 residues. V lost 0 bases and J lost 5, with 16 bases in between.